Each of the 29 T cell receptor beta chains below was sequenced from the same sample in a study of T-cell reconstitution after alpha-beta-depleted transplantation in children. Molecular barcoding with unique molecular identifiers was used for the TCRbeta library. One entry per CDR3 protein, called by TCRdb with MiXCR from the PCR reads. This table has 200,000 to 250,000 distinct CDR3 sequences, roughly 8.3% appearing once. This specimen was PBMCs, mostly from graft donor cells, taken 360 days after TCRalphabeta/CD19-depleted stem cell transplant. These receptors all come from a male patient under 10 years old who had a stem cell transplant for acute myeloid leukemia, so the T cells may come from the graft donor.

A remark on this clonotype: The CDR3 carries no conserved terminal phenylalanine or tryptophan, so it likely arises from a read error. The gene calls are TRBV20-1 and TRBJ1-3, with a tentative D call TRBD1 (6 bases). Germline values: CDR1 DFQATT, CDR2 SNEGSKA (reference sequence). The length of the CDR3 is 14 residues. The V gene lost 4 bases and the J gene lost 4 bases, with 14 bases spanning the gap. In nucleotides, the CDR3 is TGCAGTGCTACAGGGGTGGGAGAAGGAAACACCATATATTAT. Protein product: CSATGVGEGNTIYY.

This clonotype was seen more than once but under ten times. The chain recombines TRBV19 with TRBJ2-3; perhaps TRBD1 as D (7 bases). V was trimmed by 8 bases and J by 5 bases, leaving 20 bases between them. Germline CDR1 is LNHDA and CDR2 is SQIVND (reference sequence). The CDR3 length is 15 residues. DNA of the CDR3: TGTGCCAGTGAGGAGGGGGCGACTCTAGGAGATACGCAGTATTTT. Residues: CASEEGATLGDTQYF.

This clonotype was seen repeatedly, ten times or more. The chain has TRBV18 and TRBJ1-6; 7 nucleotides agree with TRBD1. V gave up 4 bases and J gave up 3 bases; unmatched junction bases: 0. Germline V gene lookup returns CDR1 KGHSH and CDR2 LQKENI. The CDR3 sequence is 14 residues long. CDR3 region: CASSRDSYNSPLHF. The CDR3 region has the DNA TGTGCCAGCTCACGGGACAGCTATAATTCACCCCTCCACTTT.

J is TRBJ1-1 and V is TRBV5-5, with D possibly being TRBD1 (5 bases). The V gene's germline CDR1 is SGHKS and CDR2 YYEKEE (reference sequence). V dropped 2 bases and J dropped 2 bases, with 10 bases sitting between them. This CDR3 has 14 amino acids. The CDR3 spells CASSFSGVNTEAFF. As DNA, the CDR3 is TGTGCCAGCAGCTTTTCGGGGGTTAACACTGAAGCTTTCTTT. The full variable domain, rest sourced from reference TRBV5-5 and TRBJ1-1, is DAGVTQSPTHLIKTRGQQVTLRCSPISGHKSVSWYQQVLGQGPQFIFQYYEKEERGRGNFPDRFSARQFPNYSSELNVNALLLGDSALYLCASSFSGVNTEAFFGQGTRLTVV.

This clonotype was counted ten times or more. V gene TRBV5-1 combines with J gene TRBJ2-5, with 8 bases that match TRBD2. J was trimmed by 1 base and V by 4 bases; bases with no gene match: 9. Germline V CDR1 and CDR2: SGHRS, YFSETQ. The CDR3 contains 16 residues. The DNA of the CDR3 is TGCGCCAGCAGCCTCCTGGGTAGCGGGGCCCAAGAGACCCAGTACTTC. Protein product: CASSLLGSGAQETQYF.

This clonotype was observed many times. The rearrangement links TRBV20-1 to TRBJ2-7; weak D call: TRBD1 (6 bases). V was pared by 6 bases and J by 5 bases, with 17 bases between. The CDR3 totals 13 residues. Germline V lookup: CDR1 DFQATT, CDR2 SNEGSKA (reference sequence). The CDR3 is CSARGGKTHEQYV. The CDR3 coding sequence is TGCAGTGCCCGAGGGGGAAAGACTCACGAGCAGTACGTC.

This clonotype turned up a few times. The chain uses TRBV12-3 or TRBV12-4 and TRBJ1-5; no reliable D call. The V end was cut by 6 bases, the J end by 7 bases, with 13 bases between. CDR3 length: 13 residues. DNA for the CDR3: TGTGCCAGCAGACCACCCAGGAGGCAGCCCCAGCATTTT. The encoded protein is CASRPPRRQPQHF.

This clonotype was counted ten times or more. The chain recombines TRBV5-6 with TRBJ2-2; 7 nucleotides line up with TRBD1. Germline lookup yields CDR1 SGHDT and CDR2 YYEEEE. After removal of 3 bases from V and 6 bases from J, the junction contained 2 bases not matched to a gene. The length of the CDR3 is 13 residues. CDR3 sequence (DNA): TGTGCCAGCAGCTCACAGGGGTCCGGGGAGCTGTTTTTT. Amino acid sequence: CASSSQGSGELFF.

This clonotype turned up a few times. The chain combines TRBV5-1 with TRBJ2-1; D might be TRBD1 (6 bases). The CDR3 spans 19 residues. The V end lost 0 bases, the J end lost 6 bases, and 25 bases lay between the germline ends. Germline lookup yields CDR1 SGHRS and CDR2 YFSETQ. The CDR3 DNA reads as TGCGCCAGCAGCTTGGCATCGGGGACAAGATTAAGGTATATCAATGAGCAGTTCTTC. This translates into CASSLASGTRLRYINEQFF.

This clonotype was picked up a small number of times. This rearrangement joins TRBV7-3 to TRBJ2-1, with D possibly being TRBD1 or TRBD2 (5 bases each). Trimming pared 4 bases from V and 2 bases from J, leaving 6 bases between. Looked up from germline, CDR1 is SGHTA and CDR2 is FQGTGA. The CDR3 extends over 13 amino acids. CDR3 loop: CASSWDPYNEQFF. CDR3 nucleotide sequence: TGTGCCAGCAGCTGGGACCCCTACAATGAGCAGTTCTTC.

This clonotype has at least ten counts. V and J are TRBV7-2 and TRBJ2-1, with TRBD2 identical over 7 bases. The CDR3 contains 16 residues. J lost 0 bases, V lost 5 bases, and 7 bases had no gene match. From germline, CDR1 is SGHTA and CDR2 FQGNSA. The CDR3, as DNA: TGTGCCAGCAGCCATAGGGGAGGGAGCTCCTACAATGAGCAGTTCTTC. It specifies CASSHRGGSSYNEQFF.

This clonotype was seen repeatedly, ten times or more. As DNA, the CDR3 is TGTGCCAGCAGTTACTCGGCCTACCGAACCCCGAACACTGAAGCTTTCTTT. It is translated as CASSYSAYRTPNTEAFF. The gene calls are TRBV6-5 and TRBJ1-1; D ambiguous. Germline values: CDR1 MNHEY, CDR2 SVGAGI. The CDR3 contains 17 residues. Trimming removed 0 bases from V and 1 base from J, with 15 bases in between.

This clonotype was seen ten or more times. The chain combines TRBV13 with TRBJ2-3; 11 nucleotides agree with TRBD2. V shed 7 bases, J shed 2 bases, and the junction held 11 bases outside the gene matches. CDR1 and CDR2 from the germline V gene are PRHDT and FYEKMQ (reference sequence). CDR3 size: 17 residues. Here the CDR3 DNA reads TGTGCCAGCACTCCCTCTTTAGCGGGGGGGAACACAGATACGCAGTATTTT. The encoded protein is CASTPSLAGGNTDTQYF.

This chain joins TRBV4-1 and TRBJ2-2; D is possibly TRBD1 (5 bases). The germline V and J ends were trimmed by 0 bases and 3 bases, with 11 bases remaining between them. The CDR3 contains 16 residues. In germline, CDR1 is MGHRA, CDR2 YSYEKL. CDR3 nucleotide sequence: TGCGCCAGCAGCCAAGATAGGGCAGGGCACACCGGGGAGCTGTTTTTT. This encodes CASSQDRAGHTGELFF.

The chain recombines TRBV12-3 or TRBV12-4 with TRBJ2-4, with 7 positions matching TRBD2. With 7 bases clipped from V and 1 base from J, the junction kept 7 bases outside the gene matches. The CDR3 runs 15 residues. The CDR3, as DNA: TGTGCCAGCAAAGGGAGGGTCTGCGCCAAAAACATTCAGTACTTC. It codes for CASKGRVCAKNIQYF.

This clonotype was picked up one time. Since a much larger clone is just one base distant, this may be a read error. The chain employs TRBV20-1 and TRBJ2-7; 11 nucleotides match TRBD2. The CDR3 contains 16 residues. Per the germline V gene, CDR1 is DFQATT and CDR2 is SNEGSKA (reference sequence). CDR3 nucleotide sequence: TGCATTGCTAGGCTAGGGGGGACTAGCGGCTCCTACGAGCAGTACTTC. It codes for CIARLGGTSGSYEQYF.

This chain links TRBV2 with TRBJ2-1; 8 bases match TRBD1. This CDR3 spans 14 amino acids. V lost 8 bases to trimming and J lost 8 bases; unmatched junction nucleotides: 11. Looked up from germline, CDR1 is SNHLY and CDR2 is FYNNEI. Here the CDR3 DNA reads TGTGCCAGCGGAAACTGGACAGGGCGGGATGAGCAGTTCTTC. This sequence encodes CASGNWTGRDEQFF. Based on the CDR3 plus reference TRBV2 and TRBJ2-1, the full variable domain is EPEVTQTPSHQVTQMGQEVILRCVPISNHLYFYWYRQILGQKVEFLVSFYNNEISEKSEIFDDQFSVERPDGSNFTLKIRSTKLEDSAMYFCASGNWTGRDEQFFGPGTRLTVL.

The rearrangement joins TRBV7-2 to TRBJ2-7; D unresolved. With 0 bases removed from V and 2 bases from J, the gap between germline ends came to 5 bases. This CDR3 has 13 residues. Germline CDR1 and CDR2: SGHTA and FQGNSA. The CDR3: CASSLAVTYEQYV. CDR3 bases: TGTGCCAGCAGCTTAGCTGTCACCTACGAGCAGTACGTC.

The gene calls are TRBV7-9 and TRBJ2-3, with 8 bases that match TRBD1. CDR1 and CDR2 (germline): SEHNR, FQNEAQ (reference sequence). Trimming took 5 bases from V and 2 from J; bases not matched to a gene: 12. CDR3 length equals 17 residues. The CDR3 DNA follows: TGTGCCAGCAGCAAAAGAGGACAGGGCGGCCACACAGATACGCAGTATTTT. It translates to CASSKRGQGGHTDTQYF. Variable domain in full (rest from reference TRBV7-9 and TRBJ2-3): DTGVSQNPRHKITKRGQNVTFRCDPISEHNRLYWYRQTLGQGPEFLTYFQNEAQLEKSRLLSDRFSAERPKGSFSTLEIQRTEQGDSAMYLCASSKRGQGGHTDTQYFGPGTRLTVL.

In this sample, this clonotype turned up many times. The J gene is TRBJ2-4, the V gene TRBV12-3 or TRBV12-4; 7 bases align to TRBD1. The CDR3 spans 17 residues. Trimming cost V 0 bases and J 0 bases; bases outside gene matches: 5. DNA of the CDR3: TGTGCCAGCAGTTTAGCGGACAGGATATCAGCCAAAAACATTCAGTACTTC. Protein sequence: CASSLADRISAKNIQYF.

The V call is TRBV21-1, the J call TRBJ1-2; the tabulated D call, TRBD1, remains unverified against the DNA. TRBV21-1 is a documented pseudogene. This CDR3 is 15 amino acids long. The CDR3 region is CASSYAGRRWAGYTF. The DNA for the CDR3 is TGTGCCAGCAGCTATGCAGGGAGGCGATGGGCTGGCTACACCTTC.

The sample holds many counts of this clonotype. CDR3 bases: TGTGCCAGCAGACTCCAGGGGGAGTTCGGCGAGCAGTACTTC. It encodes CASRLQGEFGEQYF. This chain uses TRBV12-3 or TRBV12-4 with TRBJ2-7; 7 positions agree with TRBD1. After removal of 6 bases from V and 6 bases from J, the junction contained 11 bases not matched to a gene. The CDR3 has 14 residues.

This clonotype was seen only a few times. As DNA, the CDR3 is TGCGCCAGCAGCTGGCGGACAGGGGGCACTGAAGCTTTCTTT. Its protein product is CASSWRTGGTEAFF. V gene TRBV5-1 combines with J gene TRBJ1-1, with TRBD1 matching over 10 bases. The germline V gene has CDR1 SGHRS and CDR2 YFSETQ. Trimming removed 3 bases from V and 4 bases from J; junction bases left unmatched: 3. The CDR3 has 14 amino acids.

In its sample, this clonotype was seen many times. The chain is built from TRBV5-1 and TRBJ2-1, with a possible D match to TRBD1 (6 bases). The V gene lost 4 bases and the J gene lost 9 bases, with 14 bases spanning the gap. CDR3 length: 13 amino acids. Germline V lookup: CDR1 SGHRS, CDR2 YFSETQ. The CDR3 sequence is CASSHRAAVEQFF. The CDR3 DNA reads TGCGCCAGCAGCCACAGGGCTGCGGTTGAGCAGTTCTTC.

This clonotype appeared many times. V and J are TRBV20-1 and TRBJ2-7; 11 nucleotides align to TRBD2. The germline V gene has CDR1 DFQATT and CDR2 SNEGSKA (reference sequence). The CDR3 is made up of 18 amino acids. V was clipped by 0 bases and J by 4 bases; unmatched bases: 14. This CDR3 reads CSARDPLTSGKGAYEQYF. CDR3 DNA sequence: TGCAGTGCTAGAGATCCTTTGACTAGCGGGAAAGGCGCTTACGAGCAGTACTTC.

The J gene is TRBJ2-2, the V gene TRBV5-5; D gene ambiguous. V was trimmed by 0 bases and J by 1 base, leaving 7 bases between them. CDR3 length: 15 amino acids. The V gene's germline CDR1 is SGHKS and CDR2 YYEKEE (reference sequence). As DNA, the CDR3 is TGTGCCAGCAGCTTGGTCCGGCTGAACACCGGGGAGCTGTTTTTT. Encoded protein: CASSLVRLNTGELFF.

V usage is TRBV7-2 and J usage is TRBJ2-7; TRBD1 aligns across 7 bases. V was pared by 6 bases and J by 0 bases, with 8 bases of the junction left unmatched. The CDR3 covers 15 residues. Germline V gives CDR1 SGHTA, CDR2 FQGNSA. This CDR3 reads CASSITSGGSYEQYF. In nucleotides, the CDR3 is TGTGCCAGCAGTATTACCTCAGGGGGCTCCTACGAGCAGTACTTC.

V usage is TRBV30 and J usage is TRBJ2-2, with D unclear. Looked up from germline, CDR1 is GTSNPN and CDR2 is SVGIG (reference sequence). Between the trimmed V and J ends, which lost 0 bases and 6 bases, there was a span of 5 bases. The CDR3 is 12 amino acids. The CDR3 loop reads CAWSVYSGELFF. The CDR3 region has the DNA TGTGCCTGGAGTGTATACTCCGGGGAGCTGTTTTTT.

This clonotype was recorded at least ten times. The chain carries TRBV12-3 or TRBV12-4 and TRBJ2-1; TRBD2 agrees at 8 bases. J lost 7 bases, V lost 4 bases, and 9 bases had no gene match. The CDR3 spans 15 residues. The CDR3 DNA follows: TGTGCCAGCAGTTATTATAGCGGGGTTGGAAATGAGCAGTTCTTC. It encodes CASSYYSGVGNEQFF.